This T cell receptor (beta chain) came from a study of T cell responses to AZD1222 COVID-19 vaccine. Study results and limitations: Spike-specific TCR breadth rose after two AZD1222 doses, and depth rose as well. Repertoire sampling happened only post peak T cell response. The study identified only a handful of AZD1222 recipients as seropositive at baseline.

Note on this clone: Its antigen remains unknown.

The CDR3 loop spans 18 amino acids. Here immunoSEQ multiplex PCR was the method, and the copy in TCRdb shows in-frame clones only, minus some. The sample carries around 150,000 clones, about 92% recorded once. The input for sequencing was peripheral blood, taken 28 days after the second AZD1222 dose. The chain combines TRBV1 with TRBJ2-7; no DNA check was done on the table's D call, TRBD2. TRBV1 is a pseudogene. The origin of this receptor is an adult who received the AZD1222 COVID-19 vaccine. The CDR3 here is CTSSQDAVALTHSYEQYF. The CDR3 DNA reads as TGCACCAGCAGCCAAGATGCGGTAGCGCTAACTCACTCCTACGAGCAGTACTTC.